The 24 T cell receptor beta chains below come from one sample, sequenced in a study of T-cell reconstitution after alpha-beta-depleted transplantation in children. Molecular barcoding with unique molecular identifiers was used for the TCRbeta library. TCRdb reprocessed the PCR reads via MiXCR and lists one record per CDR3 protein. The sample has 300,000 to 400,000 distinct CDR3 sequences, around 16% seen once. This specimen consisted of PBMCs, mostly from graft donor cells, obtained 360 days after TCRalphabeta/CD19-depleted stem cell transplant. The source is a male patient between 2 and 10 years old who had a stem cell transplant for acute lymphoblastic leukemia, so the T cells may come from the graft donor.

The V call is TRBV29-1, the J call TRBJ2-7, with 8 bases that match TRBD1. In germline, CDR1 is SQVTM, CDR2 ANQGSEA. The CDR3 runs 13 residues. The V and J ends lost 7 bases and 2 bases, in that order; junction bases with no gene match: 7. CDR3 sequence reads: CSGEDRVTYEQYF. CDR3 sequence (DNA): TGCAGCGGGGAGGACAGGGTCACCTACGAGCAGTACTTC.

This clonotype was picked up a small number of times. This rearrangement joins TRBV4-3 to TRBJ2-2, with 7 nucleotides matching TRBD1. V was clipped by 6 bases and J by 4 bases; unmatched bases: 8. Germline V gene lookup returns CDR1 LGHNA and CDR2 YSLEER. There are 15 residues in the CDR3. The CDR3 sequence: CASSPGTVSTGELFF. For the CDR3, the DNA is TGCGCCAGCAGTCCCGGGACAGTATCCACCGGGGAGCTGTTTTTT.

This clonotype was observed a handful of times. For the CDR3, the DNA is TGCGCCAGCAGCTTGGGTGTAGTGAGCGGGAGACGCCCTTACAATGAGCAGTTCTTC. This gives the protein CASSLGVVSGRRPYNEQFF. The V call is TRBV5-1, the J call TRBJ2-1; 8 nucleotides agree with TRBD2. The CDR3 is 19 residues long. V shed 0 bases, J shed 4 bases, and the junction held 15 bases outside the gene matches. In germline, CDR1 is SGHRS, CDR2 YFSETQ.

The chain couples TRBV5-1 to TRBJ1-1; no clear D. The CDR3 extends over 14 amino acids. Germline V gene data show CDR1 as SGHRS and CDR2 as YFSETQ. V lost 0 bases and J lost 4, with 10 bases in between. The DNA of the CDR3 is TGCGCCAGCAGCTTGGAGGGAGGAGGCACTGAAGCTTTCTTT. It translates to CASSLEGGGTEAFF. The full variable domain, rest sourced from reference TRBV5-1 and TRBJ1-1, is KAGVTQTPRYLIKTRGQQVTLSCSPISGHRSVSWYQQTPGQGLQFLFEYFSETQRNKGNFPGRFSGRQFSNSRSEMNVSTLELGDSALYLCASSLEGGGTEAFFGQGTRLTVV.

The table lists this clonotype with many counts. The chain recombines TRBV10-3 with TRBJ2-3; D assignment may be TRBD1 or TRBD2 (5 bases each). Germline V CDR1 and CDR2: ENHRY, SYGVKD. This CDR3 is 15 amino acids long. The germline V and J ends were trimmed by 7 bases and 6 bases, with 20 bases remaining between them. As DNA, the CDR3 is TGTGCCATCAAGACGGCGGGCAACTGGGGGGATACGCAGTATTTT. Translated, it gives CAIKTAGNWGDTQYF.

The gene calls are TRBV4-1 and TRBJ2-3; a weak D match, TRBD1 (5 bases). The CDR3 totals 17 residues. Germline V lookup: CDR1 MGHRA, CDR2 YSYEKL. V lost 2 bases, J lost 5 bases, and 20 bases lay in between. The CDR3 here is CASSQFPRGDREDTQYF. CDR3 nucleotides: TGCGCCAGCAGCCAATTTCCCCGTGGAGACAGAGAAGATACGCAGTATTTT.

This clonotype was found a few times. The rearrangement links TRBV6-6 to TRBJ2-5; D is ambiguous. Germline V CDR1 and CDR2: MNHNY, SVGAGI (reference sequence). V gave up 7 bases and J gave up 0 bases, with 6 bases separating them. CDR3 length equals 12 residues. The DNA of the CDR3 is TGTGCCAGCACTCGCGACCAAGAGACCCAGTACTTC. This gives the protein CASTRDQETQYF.

This clonotype has a count of ten or more. The chain is built from TRBV4-1 and TRBJ2-7, with 9 positions matching TRBD2. This CDR3 contains 18 residues. Germline V CDR1 and CDR2: MGHRA, YSYEKL. J lost 1 base, V lost 0 bases, and 10 bases had no gene match. In DNA form, the CDR3 reads TGCGCCAGCAGCCAAGAACTTCTAACACTAGCGGGTTCCTACGAGCAGTACTTC. Translated, it gives CASSQELLTLAGSYEQYF.

This clonotype was seen many times. This chain's CDR3 is CASSQEGRSYEQYF. The DNA of the CDR3 is TGCGCCAGCAGCCAAGAAGGCCGGTCCTACGAGCAGTACTTC. The chain has TRBV4-1 and TRBJ2-7, with D unresolved. The V gene's germline CDR1 is MGHRA and CDR2 YSYEKL. CDR3 length: 14 residues. The V and J ends lost 0 bases and 1 base respectively, with 7 bases between them.

This clonotype was observed a few times. The chain combines TRBV28 with TRBJ2-3; TRBD2 matches 7 bases. The CDR3 is made up of 15 amino acids. Germline lookup yields CDR1 MDHEN and CDR2 SYDVKM. V was pared by 3 bases and J by 0 bases, with 3 bases of the junction left unmatched. The CDR3 reads CASSFGDYSTDTQYF. CDR3 nucleotides: TGTGCCAGCAGTTTTGGGGACTACAGCACAGATACGCAGTATTTT.

Many counts were recorded for this clonotype. This sequence joins TRBV18 and TRBJ2-7; no definite D call. V was cut by 3 bases and J by 4 bases, with 10 bases left in between. The germline CDR1 and CDR2 sequences are KGHSH and LQKENI. This CDR3 is 13 amino acids long. In DNA form, the CDR3 reads TGTGCCAGCTCACCCTTAGCCGGGTACGAGCAGTACTTC. This gives the protein CASSPLAGYEQYF.

This chain links TRBV5-8 with TRBJ1-4; no reliable D call. V was shortened by 2 bases and J by 8 bases, with 19 bases between the two germline ends. There are 16 residues in the CDR3. Germline assignment: CDR1 SGHTS and CDR2 YDEGEE. The CDR3 sequence is CASSFWRIERLEKLFF. The DNA of the CDR3 is TGTGCCAGCAGCTTTTGGAGGATCGAGCGGCTCGAAAAACTGTTTTTT.

This sequence joins TRBV12-3 or TRBV12-4 and TRBJ2-7, with D possibly matching TRBD2 (5 bases). The CDR3 has 15 residues. V lost 6 bases and J lost 3, with 18 bases in between. The CDR3 DNA sequence: TGTGCCAGCAGCCAGGAGGACTCCATTTTCTACGAGCAGTACTTC. Translating gives CASSQEDSIFYEQYF.

This clonotype was seen more than once but under ten times. The chain joins TRBV5-1 to TRBJ2-5, with 11 bases lining up with TRBD2. The V segment lost 5 bases and the J segment 2 bases; nucleotides outside the gene matches: 5. The CDR3 sequence is 15 residues long. Per the germline V gene, CDR1 is SGHRS and CDR2 is YFSETQ. CDR3 in amino acids: CASRTSGTPQETQYF. CDR3 nucleotides: TGCGCCAGCAGGACTAGCGGGACCCCTCAAGAGACCCAGTACTTC.

A few counts support this clonotype. V and J are TRBV28 and TRBJ2-1; TRBD2 agrees at 7 bases. Germline lookup yields CDR1 MDHEN and CDR2 SYDVKM. V lost 6 bases and J lost 4; bases outside the gene matches: 9. The CDR3 has 15 residues. CDR3 protein: CASRLAGGMYNEQFF. The CDR3 nucleotides are TGTGCCAGCAGGTTAGCGGGTGGGATGTACAATGAGCAGTTCTTC.

This clonotype was seen repeatedly, ten times or more. CDR3 sequence reads: CASSFTDREKQFF. As DNA, the CDR3 is TGTGCCAGCAGTTTTACCGACAGGGAAAAGCAGTTCTTC. The chain joins TRBV12-3 or TRBV12-4 to TRBJ2-1; 7 positions agree with TRBD1. The CDR3 has 13 residues. Trimming removed 3 bases from V and 11 bases from J; junction bases left unmatched: 7.

This clonotype has just a few counts. V and J are TRBV10-3 and TRBJ2-5; a weak D match, TRBD2 (6 bases). This CDR3 has 13 amino acids. CDR1 is ENHRY and CDR2 is SYGVKD in the germline V gene. V gave up 6 bases and J gave up 5 bases, with 13 bases separating them. CDR3: CAISGGPRETQYF. DNA for the CDR3: TGTGCCATCAGCGGAGGGCCGAGGGAGACCCAGTACTTC.

The chain couples TRBV20-1 to TRBJ2-3; TRBD2 matches at 11 bases. CDR1 is DFQATT and CDR2 is SNEGSKA in the germline V gene (reference sequence). Trimming cost V 6 bases and J 0 bases; bases outside gene matches: 2. The CDR3 has 14 residues. The CDR3 protein is CSAWTSGSTDTQYF. The CDR3 bases are TGCAGTGCCTGGACTAGCGGGAGCACAGATACGCAGTATTTT.

The rearrangement links TRBV25-1 to TRBJ1-3; 8 bases are a match to TRBD1. Germline values: CDR1 MGHDK, CDR2 SYGVNS. The CDR3 contains 15 residues. V lost 1 base, J lost 4 bases, and 3 bases stayed unmatched. The CDR3 nucleotides are TGTGCCAGCAGTGAATGGCAGGGGGCAGGAAACACCATATATTTT. Translated: CASSEWQGAGNTIYF.

This clonotype occurred a few times. The chain has TRBV20-1 and TRBJ2-3, with D perhaps matching TRBD1 or TRBD2 (5 bases each). The CDR3 covers 15 residues. The V and J ends lost 6 bases and 0 bases respectively, with 16 bases between them. Germline V lookup: CDR1 DFQATT, CDR2 SNEGSKA (reference sequence). The CDR3 loop is CSATGTPTSTDTQYF. The CDR3 nucleotides are TGCAGTGCAACCGGGACGCCTACTAGCACAGATACGCAGTATTTT.

Many counts were recorded for this clonotype. V usage is TRBV12-3 or TRBV12-4 and J usage is TRBJ2-7; weak D call: TRBD2 (5 bases). There are 16 residues in the CDR3. Trimming stripped 5 bases from V and 2 bases from J, with 19 bases between. CDR3 nucleotides: TGTGCCAGCAGTCCTGCCCGCATTGGGAGTCCCTACGAGCAGTACTTC. Translation: CASSPARIGSPYEQYF.

The chain recombines TRBV5-5 with TRBJ2-4; D gene uncertain. Germline V CDR1 and CDR2: SGHKS, YYEKEE (reference sequence). V dropped 3 bases and J dropped 10 bases, with 14 bases sitting between them. The CDR3 has 13 residues. The DNA of the CDR3 is TGTGCCAGCAGCTCCGACCCCGATGGAATTCAGTACTTC. This gives the protein CASSSDPDGIQYF.

The chain has TRBV5-1 and TRBJ2-3; TRBD1 aligns across 7 bases. CDR3 length equals 14 residues. The germline V gene encodes CDR1 SGHRS and CDR2 YFSETQ. V gave up 4 bases and J gave up 2 bases; unmatched junction bases: 4. The CDR3 region is CASSLDRNTDTQYF. The CDR3 DNA is TGCGCCAGCAGCCTGGACAGGAACACAGATACGCAGTATTTT.

The rearrangement joins TRBV4-3 to TRBJ2-6; tentatively, D is TRBD1 (6 bases). CDR1 is LGHNA and CDR2 is YSLEER in the germline V gene. This CDR3 region has 18 residues. V was trimmed by 4 bases and J by 0 bases, leaving 16 bases between them. The DNA for the CDR3 is TGCGCCAGCAGCCCAGAAGGGGGACGGGACTCTGGGGCCAACGTCCTGACTTTC. This encodes CASSPEGGRDSGANVLTF.